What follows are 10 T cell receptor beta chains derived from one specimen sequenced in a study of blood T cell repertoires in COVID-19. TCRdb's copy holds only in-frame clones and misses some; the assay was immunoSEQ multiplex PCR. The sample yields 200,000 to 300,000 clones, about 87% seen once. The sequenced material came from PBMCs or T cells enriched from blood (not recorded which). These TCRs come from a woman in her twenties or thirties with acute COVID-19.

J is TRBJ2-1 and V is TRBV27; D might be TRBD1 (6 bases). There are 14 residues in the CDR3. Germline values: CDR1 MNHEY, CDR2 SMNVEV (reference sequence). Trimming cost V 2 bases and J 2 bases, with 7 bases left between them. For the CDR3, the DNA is TGTGCCAGCAGTTTACAGGGGACCTACAATGAGCAGTTCTTC. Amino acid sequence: CASSLQGTYNEQFF.

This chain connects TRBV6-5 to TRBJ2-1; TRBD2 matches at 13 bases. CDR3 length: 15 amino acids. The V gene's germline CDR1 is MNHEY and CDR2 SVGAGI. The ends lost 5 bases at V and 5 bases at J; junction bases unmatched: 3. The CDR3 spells CASSRLAGGHNEQFF. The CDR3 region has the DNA TGTGCCAGCAGTCGACTAGCGGGGGGCCACAATGAGCAGTTCTTC.

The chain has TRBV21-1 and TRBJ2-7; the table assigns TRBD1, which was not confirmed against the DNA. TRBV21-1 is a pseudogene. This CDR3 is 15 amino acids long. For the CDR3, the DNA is TGTGCCAGCAGCCGCGAGCCAGGGCCCTCCTACGAGCAGTACTTC. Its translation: CASSREPGPSYEQYF.

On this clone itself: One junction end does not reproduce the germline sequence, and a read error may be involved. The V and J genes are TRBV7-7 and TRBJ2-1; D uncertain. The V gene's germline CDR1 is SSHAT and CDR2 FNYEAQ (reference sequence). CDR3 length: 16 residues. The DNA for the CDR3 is TGTGCTAGCAGTCCGTCAGCGTCTAGCTCCTACAATGAGCAGTTCTTC. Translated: CASSPSASSSYNEQFF.

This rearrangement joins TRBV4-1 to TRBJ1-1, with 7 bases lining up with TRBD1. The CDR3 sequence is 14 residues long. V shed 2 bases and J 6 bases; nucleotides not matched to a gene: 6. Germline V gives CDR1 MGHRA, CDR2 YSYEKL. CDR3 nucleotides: TGCGCCAGCAGCCAACGACAGGGTCCCTCTGAAGCTTTCTTT. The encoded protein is CASSQRQGPSEAFF.

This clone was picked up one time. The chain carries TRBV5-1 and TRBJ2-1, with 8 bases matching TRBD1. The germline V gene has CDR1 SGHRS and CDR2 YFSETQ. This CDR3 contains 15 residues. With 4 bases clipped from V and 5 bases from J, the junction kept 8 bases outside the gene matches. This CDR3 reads CASSASGGGNNEQFF. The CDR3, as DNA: TGCGCCAGCAGCGCCTCAGGGGGCGGAAACAATGAGCAGTTCTTC.

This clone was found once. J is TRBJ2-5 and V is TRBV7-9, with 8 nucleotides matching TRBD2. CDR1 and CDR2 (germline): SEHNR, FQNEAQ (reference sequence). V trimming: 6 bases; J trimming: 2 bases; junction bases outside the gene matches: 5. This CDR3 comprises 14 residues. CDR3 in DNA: TGTGCCAGCAGTCAAATAGCGGGGCAAGAGACCCAGTACTTC. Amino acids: CASSQIAGQETQYF.

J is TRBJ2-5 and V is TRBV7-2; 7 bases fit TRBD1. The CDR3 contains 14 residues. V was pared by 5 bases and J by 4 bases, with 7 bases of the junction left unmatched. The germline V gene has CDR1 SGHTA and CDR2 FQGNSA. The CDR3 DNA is TGTGCCAGCAGCCCGAACAGGGGAAGAGAGACCCAGTACTTC. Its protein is CASSPNRGRETQYF.

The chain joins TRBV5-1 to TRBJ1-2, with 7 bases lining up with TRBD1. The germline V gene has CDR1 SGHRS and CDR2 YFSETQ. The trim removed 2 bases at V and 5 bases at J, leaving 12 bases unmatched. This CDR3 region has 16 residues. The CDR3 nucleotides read TGCGCCAGCAGCTTTTGGGGCAGGGGACAGAGTTATGGCTACACCTTC. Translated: CASSFWGRGQSYGYTF.

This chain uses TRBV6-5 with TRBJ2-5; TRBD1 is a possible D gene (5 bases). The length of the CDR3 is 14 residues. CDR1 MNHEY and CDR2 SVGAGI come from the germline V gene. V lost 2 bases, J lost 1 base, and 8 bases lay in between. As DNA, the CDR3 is TGTGCCAGCAGTTACGCCAGGGTCCAAGAGACCCAGTACTTC. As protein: CASSYARVQETQYF.